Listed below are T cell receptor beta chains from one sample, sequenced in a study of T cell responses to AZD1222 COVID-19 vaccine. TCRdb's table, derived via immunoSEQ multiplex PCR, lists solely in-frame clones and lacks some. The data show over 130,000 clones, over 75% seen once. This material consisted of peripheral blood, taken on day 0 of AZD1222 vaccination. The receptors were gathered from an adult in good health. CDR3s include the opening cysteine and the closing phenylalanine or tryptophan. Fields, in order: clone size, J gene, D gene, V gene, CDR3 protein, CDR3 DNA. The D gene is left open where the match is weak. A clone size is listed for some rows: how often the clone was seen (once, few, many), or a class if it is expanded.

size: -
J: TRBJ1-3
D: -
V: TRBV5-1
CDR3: CASSLGRTAGNTIYF
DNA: TGCGCCAGCAGCTTAGGGCGGACGGCTGGAAACACCATATATTTT

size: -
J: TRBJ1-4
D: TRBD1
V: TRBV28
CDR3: CASSLSGTGREKLFF
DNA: TGTGCCAGCAGCCTCTCCGGGACAGGGAGGGAAAAACTGTTTTTT

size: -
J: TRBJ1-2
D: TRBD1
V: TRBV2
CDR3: CASNLQGGLGYTF
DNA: TGTGCCAGCAATCTACAGGGGGGATTAGGCTACACCTTC

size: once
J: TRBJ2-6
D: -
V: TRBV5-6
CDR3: CASSLLQPGANVLTF
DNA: TGTGCCAGCAGCTTACTACAGCCTGGGGCCAACGTCCTGACTTTC

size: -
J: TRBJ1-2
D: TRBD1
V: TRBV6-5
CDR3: CASKIGQGALGYTF
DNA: TGTGCCAGCAAGATCGGACAGGGGGCCTTGGGCTACACCTTC

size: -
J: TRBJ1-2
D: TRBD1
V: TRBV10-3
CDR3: CAISESGTGDGYTF
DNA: TGTGCCATCAGTGAGTCCGGGACAGGTGATGGCTACACCTTC

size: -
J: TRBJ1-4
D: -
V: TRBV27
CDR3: CASSSRGGVPTNEKLFF
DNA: TGTGCCAGCAGTTCCCGCGGAGGGGTCCCAACTAATGAAAAACTGTTTTTT

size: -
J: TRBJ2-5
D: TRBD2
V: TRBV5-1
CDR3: CASSLSGGQETQYF
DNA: TGCGCCAGCAGCTTGTCGGGGGGCCAAGAGACCCAGTACTTC

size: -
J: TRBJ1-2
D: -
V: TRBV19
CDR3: CASSQQGANYGYTF
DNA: TGTGCCAGTAGCCAACAGGGAGCTAACTATGGCTACACCTTC

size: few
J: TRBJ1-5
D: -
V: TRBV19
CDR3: CASSIVGRPRPSNQPQHF
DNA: TGTGCCAGTAGTATAGTAGGACGGCCGAGACCTAGCAATCAGCCCCAGCATTTT

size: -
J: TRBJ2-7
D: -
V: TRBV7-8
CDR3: CASSFRRAVSYEQYF
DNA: TGTGCCAGCAGCTTTCGCCGGGCCGTCTCCTACGAGCAGTACTTC

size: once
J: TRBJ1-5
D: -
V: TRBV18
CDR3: CASSLTGKSFNQPQHF
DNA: TGTGCCAGCTCACTAACCGGGAAGAGTTTCAATCAGCCCCAGCATTTT

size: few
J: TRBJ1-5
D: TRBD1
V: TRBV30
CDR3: CAWRKGTGEDWSNQPQHF
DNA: TGTGCCTGGCGCAAAGGGACAGGGGAGGATTGGAGCAATCAGCCCCAGCATTTT

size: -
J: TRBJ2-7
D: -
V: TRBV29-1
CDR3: CSVGGGVNYEQYF
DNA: TGCAGCGTCGGGGGTGGGGTCAACTACGAGCAGTACTTC

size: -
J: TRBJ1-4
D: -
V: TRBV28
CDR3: CASSLGYLRTANEKLFF
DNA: TGTGCCAGCAGTTTGGGATACCTTAGGACAGCGAATGAAAAACTGTTTTTT

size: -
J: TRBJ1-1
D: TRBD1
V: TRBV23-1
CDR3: CASSQSLLTGTENTEAFF
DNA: TGCGCCAGCAGTCAATCACTTCTAACCGGGACAGAGAACACTGAAGCTTTCTTT

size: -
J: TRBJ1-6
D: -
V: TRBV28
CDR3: CASSFKDPNSPLHF
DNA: TGTGCCAGCAGTTTTAAGGACCCTAATTCACCCCTCCACTTT

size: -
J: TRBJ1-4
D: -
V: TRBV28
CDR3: CASSPAGSTNEKLFF
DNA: TGTGCCAGCAGTCCCGCGGGTTCAACTAATGAAAAACTGTTTTTT

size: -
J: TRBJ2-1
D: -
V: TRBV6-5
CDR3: CASSPERYRWNEQFF
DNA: TGTGCCAGCAGTCCTGAGCGATACCGGTGGAATGAGCAGTTCTTC

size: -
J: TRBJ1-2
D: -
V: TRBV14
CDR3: CASSQEALNYGYTF
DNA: TGTGCCAGCAGCCAAGAGGCTCTTAACTATGGCTACACCTTC

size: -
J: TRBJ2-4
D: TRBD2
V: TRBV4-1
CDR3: CASSQPRLAGNIQYF
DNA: TGCGCCAGCAGCCAACCGAGACTAGCAGGAAACATTCAGTACTTC

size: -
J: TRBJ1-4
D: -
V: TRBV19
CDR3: CASSGSGIEKLFF
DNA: TGTGCCAGTAGTGGCTCTGGGATCGAAAAACTGTTTTTT

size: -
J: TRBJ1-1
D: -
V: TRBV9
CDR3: CASSVVGTTEAFF
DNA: TGTGCCAGCAGCGTAGTGGGGACCACTGAAGCTTTCTTT

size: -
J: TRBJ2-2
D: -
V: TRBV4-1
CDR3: CASSQVVNTGELFF
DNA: TGCGCCAGCAGCCAAGTGGTCAACACCGGGGAGCTGTTTTTT

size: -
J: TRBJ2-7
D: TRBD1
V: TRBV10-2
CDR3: CASSGQGFSEQYF
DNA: TGCGCCAGCAGTGGACAGGGATTTAGCGAGCAGTACTTC

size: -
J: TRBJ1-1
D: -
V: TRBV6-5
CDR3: CASSRTRGLTEAFF
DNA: TGTGCCAGCAGTCGAACCAGGGGACTCACTGAAGCTTTCTTT

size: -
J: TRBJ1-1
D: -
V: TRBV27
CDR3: CASSSGLMNTEAFF
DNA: TGTGCCAGCAGCTCGGGGCTGATGAACACTGAAGCTTTCTTT

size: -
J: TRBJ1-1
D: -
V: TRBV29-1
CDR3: CSVEGKGTMNTEAFF
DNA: TGCAGCGTTGAAGGTAAAGGGACAATGAACACTGAAGCTTTCTTT

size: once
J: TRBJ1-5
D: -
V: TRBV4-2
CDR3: CASSQVGRGGQPQHF
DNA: TGTGCCAGCAGCCAAGTAGGTAGGGGGGGTCAGCCCCAGCATTTT

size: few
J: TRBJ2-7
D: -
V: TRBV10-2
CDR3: CASSESGGRSYEQYF
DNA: TGCGCCAGCAGTGAGTCGGGGGGTCGGTCCTACGAGCAGTACTTC

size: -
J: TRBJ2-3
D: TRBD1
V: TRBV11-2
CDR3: CASSLGTGGFFSYTQYF
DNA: TGTGCCAGCAGCTTGGGGACAGGGGGCTTTTTCTCCTATACGCAGTATTTT

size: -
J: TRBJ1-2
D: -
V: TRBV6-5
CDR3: CASRTTGTHGYTF
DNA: TGTGCCAGCAGAACCACCGGGACCCATGGCTACACCTTC

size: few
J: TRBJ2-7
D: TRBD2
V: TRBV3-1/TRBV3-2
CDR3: CASSQGLAGGNEQYF
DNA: TGTGCCAGCAGCCAAGGACTAGCGGGAGGGAACGAGCAGTACTTC

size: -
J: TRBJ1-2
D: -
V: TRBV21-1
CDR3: CASTWDKDFAGYTF
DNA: TGTGCCAGCACCTGGGACAAGGATTTTGCTGGCTACACCTTC

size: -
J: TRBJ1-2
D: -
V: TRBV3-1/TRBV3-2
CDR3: CASRRRGDGNYGYTF
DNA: TGTGCCAGCAGGCGCCGTGGGGACGGGAACTATGGCTACACCTTC

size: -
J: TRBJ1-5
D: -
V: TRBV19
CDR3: CASTSGRYWSQHF
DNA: TGTGCCAGTACCTCGGGTCGATACTGGTCCCAGCATTTT

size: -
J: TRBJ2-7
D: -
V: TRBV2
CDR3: CASSESEQYF
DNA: TGTGCCAGCAGTGAAAGCGAGCAGTACTTC

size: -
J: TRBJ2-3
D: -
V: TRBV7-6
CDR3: CASSPPPRGVDTQYF
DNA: TGTGCCAGCAGCCCCCCGCCCAGGGGGGTTGATACGCAGTATTTT

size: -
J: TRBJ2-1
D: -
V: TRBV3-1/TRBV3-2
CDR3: CASSQLLEQFF
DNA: TGTGCCAGCAGCCAATTACTAGAGCAGTTCTTC

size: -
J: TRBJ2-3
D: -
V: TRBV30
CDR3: CAWSPTMRGEADTQYF
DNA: TGTGCCTGGAGTCCCACAATGAGAGGAGAAGCAGATACGCAGTATTTT

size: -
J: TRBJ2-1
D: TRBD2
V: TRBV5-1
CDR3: CASSLSLAGVNEQFF
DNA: TGCGCCAGCAGCTTGAGTCTAGCGGGAGTCAATGAGCAGTTCTTC

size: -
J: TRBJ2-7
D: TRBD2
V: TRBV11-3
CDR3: CASSLDGLAGDVYEQYF
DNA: TGTGCCAGCAGCTTAGACGGGCTAGCGGGAGACGTTTACGAGCAGTACTTC

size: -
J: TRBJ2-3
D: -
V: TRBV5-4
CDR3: CASSLVADTQYF
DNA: TGTGCCAGCAGCTTGGTTGCAGATACGCAGTATTTT

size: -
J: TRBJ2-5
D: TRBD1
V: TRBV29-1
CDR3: CSVEGQQGETQYF
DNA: TGCAGCGTTGAGGGACAGCAGGGAGAGACCCAGTACTTC

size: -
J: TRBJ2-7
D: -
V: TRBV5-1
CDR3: CASSPTERGRDYEQYF
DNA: TGCGCCAGCAGCCCGACTGAGAGGGGCAGGGACTACGAGCAGTACTTC

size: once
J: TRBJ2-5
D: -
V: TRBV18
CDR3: CASSPQAETQYF
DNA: TGTGCCAGCTCACCACAGGCAGAGACCCAGTACTTC

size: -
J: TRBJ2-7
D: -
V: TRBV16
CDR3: CASSQFGVTSYEQYF
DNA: TGTGCCAGCAGCCAATTTGGGGTTACCTCCTACGAGCAGTACTTC

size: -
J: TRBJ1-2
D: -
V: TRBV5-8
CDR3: CASSPGATNYGYTF
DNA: TGTGCCAGCAGCCCCGGGGCTACTAACTATGGCTACACCTTC

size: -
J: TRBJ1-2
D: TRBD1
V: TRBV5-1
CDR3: CASSLAGDRGSYGYTF
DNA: TGCGCCAGCAGCTTGGCGGGGGACAGGGGGAGCTATGGCTACACCTTC

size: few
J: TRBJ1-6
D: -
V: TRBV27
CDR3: CASSYGRANSPLHF
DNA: TGTGCCAGCAGTTACGGCAGGGCCAATTCACCCCTCCACTTT

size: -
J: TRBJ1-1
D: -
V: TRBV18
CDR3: CASTDRLTEAFF
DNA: TGTGCCAGCACTGACAGACTCACTGAAGCTTTCTTT

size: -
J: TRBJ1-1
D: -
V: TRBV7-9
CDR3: CASLDRILNTEAFF
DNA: TGTGCCAGCCTAGACAGGATCCTGAACACTGAAGCTTTCTTT